The 23 T cell receptor beta chains given below trace back to one sample, sequenced in a study of blood T cell repertoires in COVID-19. The data were produced by immunoSEQ multiplex PCR, yet TCRdb's version contains in-frame clones alone and is incomplete. The sample carries more than 200,000 clones, about 85% recorded once. The sample comprised peripheral blood. The receptors derive from an older man with acute or convalescent COVID-19.

The chain has TRBV29-1 and TRBJ2-2; 9 nucleotides align to TRBD2. The V segment lost 5 bases and the J segment 1 base; nucleotides outside the gene matches: 5. The CDR3 contains 15 residues. Germline loops: CDR1 SQVTM, CDR2 ANQGSEA. CDR3: CSVLVAGVNTGELFF. In DNA, the CDR3 is TGCAGCGTTCTCGTAGCGGGAGTGAACACCGGGGAGCTGTTTTTT.

The chain couples TRBV4-2 to TRBJ1-2; TRBD1 is a possible D gene (5 bases). The CDR3 has 13 residues. V dropped 5 bases and J dropped 4 bases, with 11 bases sitting between them. Germline lookup yields CDR1 LGHNA and CDR2 YNFKEQ. The CDR3 nucleotides are TGTGCCAGCAGCTGGGCAGGGTCCTATGGCTACACCTTC. This translates into CASSWAGSYGYTF.

V usage is TRBV5-1 and J usage is TRBJ1-1; 8 bases fit TRBD1. The ends lost 2 bases at V and 5 bases at J; junction bases unmatched: 8. Germline V gives CDR1 SGHRS, CDR2 YFSETQ. The CDR3 is 15 residues long. CDR3 DNA: TGCGCCAGCAGCTTCCAGGGGGCGGGAACAACTGAAGCTTTCTTT. Its translation is CASSFQGAGTTEAFF.

The chain is built from TRBV6-6 and TRBJ2-1; 8 bases agree with TRBD2. The CDR3 totals 15 residues. Germline V lookup: CDR1 MNHNY, CDR2 SVGAGI (reference sequence). J gave up 1 base and V 6 bases, and 5 bases lay outside the gene matches. The CDR3 loop reads CASRTSGGSYNEQFF. CDR3 nucleotides: TGTGCCAGCAGAACTAGCGGAGGGTCCTACAATGAGCAGTTCTTC.

This clone was counted a single time. The chain links TRBV5-1 to TRBJ2-7; 7 bases are shared with TRBD1. Germline V gene lookup returns CDR1 SGHRS and CDR2 YFSETQ. J gave up 1 base and V 1 base, and 20 bases lay outside the gene matches. CDR3 length: 20 residues. The CDR3 region has the DNA TGCGCCAGCAGCTTGAGGGGGCGGACGCAAACAGCGATACTATCCTACGAGCAGTACTTC. It encodes CASSLRGRTQTAILSYEQYF.

About this clone itself: No conserved phenylalanine or tryptophan ends this CDR3, so it is likely a read error. Because the CDR3's place on the DNA is in doubt, the DNA is left out and the CDR3 is given as listed by TCRdb. The chain links TRBV7-2 to TRBJ1-2; the table names TRBD1, a call not compared with the DNA. Germline values: CDR1 SGHTA, CDR2 FQGNSA. With termini counted, the CDR3 has 13 amino acids. CDR3 loop: CASSPPGQGPSPL.

This CDR3 is CASKGATEAFF. The CDR3 bases are TGTGCCAGCAAAGGGGCAACTGAAGCTTTCTTT. The rearrangement joins TRBV3-1 (or the pseudogene TRBV3-2) to TRBJ1-1; D is perhaps TRBD1 (5 bases). In germline, CDR1 is LGHDT, CDR2 YNNKEL (reference sequence). CDR3 length equals 11 residues. V was trimmed by 7 bases and J by 5 bases, leaving 8 bases between them.

The gene calls are TRBV2 and TRBJ2-3; the D gene is possibly TRBD1 (6 bases). The CDR3 runs 15 residues. V lost 8 bases and J lost 1, with 16 bases in between. The germline CDR1 and CDR2 sequences are SNHLY and FYNNEI. CDR3 nucleotides: TGTGCCAGCGCGGTGGGGGACACTCGCACAGATACGCAGTATTTT. Protein product: CASAVGDTRTDTQYF.

The V and J genes are TRBV20-1 and TRBJ2-4, with 8 bases lining up with TRBD1. This CDR3 has 15 amino acids. Germline V lookup: CDR1 DFQATT, CDR2 SNEGSKA (reference sequence). The trim removed 3 bases at V and 1 base at J, leaving 5 bases unmatched. The CDR3 DNA reads as TGCAGTGCTAGTTCCAGGGACAGGGCCAAAAACATTCAGTACTTC. Translated: CSASSRDRAKNIQYF.

This chain links TRBV7-3 with TRBJ1-1; D call uncertain. Germline V gene lookup returns CDR1 SGHTA and CDR2 FQGTGA. The V end was cut by 6 bases, the J end by 1 base, with 9 bases between. The CDR3 is made up of 13 amino acids. CDR3 residues: CASSLSRNTEAFF. CDR3 DNA sequence: TGTGCCAGCAGTCTAAGTAGGAACACTGAAGCTTTCTTT. Based on the CDR3 plus reference TRBV7-3 and TRBJ1-1, the full variable domain is GAGVSQTPSNKVTEKGKYVELRCDPISGHTALYWYRQSLGQGPEFLIYFQGTGAADDSGLPNDRFFAVRPEGSVSTLKIQRTERGDSAVYLCASSLSRNTEAFFGQGTRLTVV.

In nucleotides, the CDR3 is TGTGCCAGCAGCTTCGGACTAGCGGGGAGCACAGATACGCAGTATTTT. It is translated as CASSFGLAGSTDTQYF. The rearrangement uses TRBV7-9 and TRBJ2-3; 12 bases fit TRBD2. The CDR3 contains 16 residues. With V trimmed by 3 bases and J by 0 bases, 1 base remained unmatched. Germline V lookup: CDR1 SEHNR, CDR2 FQNEAQ (reference sequence).

The chain joins TRBV10-3 to TRBJ2-1, with 9 bases aligning to TRBD1. CDR1 is ENHRY and CDR2 is SYGVKD in the germline V gene. The CDR3 consists of 15 residues. V lost 4 bases to trimming and J lost 11 bases; unmatched junction nucleotides: 12. The CDR3 bases are TGTGCCATCAGTGCCGGACGGACAGGGGACTTACAGCAGTTCTTC. The encoded protein is CAISAGRTGDLQQFF.

This chain uses TRBV6-6 with TRBJ2-5; 12 positions match TRBD2. The CDR3 covers 16 residues. The germline V gene encodes CDR1 MNHNY and CDR2 SVGAGI (reference sequence). V dropped 0 bases and J dropped 4; count of bases not matched to a gene: 3. Here the CDR3 DNA reads TGTGCCAGCAGTTACTCGTCGGGACTAGCGGGAGAGACCCAGTACTTC. Protein: CASSYSSGLAGETQYF.

The chain joins TRBV6-5 to TRBJ1-5, with a tentative D call TRBD1 (5 bases). CDR1 MNHEY and CDR2 SVGAGI come from the germline V gene. V was pared by 8 bases and J by 4 bases, with 15 bases between. CDR3 length: 14 residues. The CDR3 sequence: CASRRGRENQPQHF. CDR3 bases: TGTGCCAGCCGCCGGGGGAGGGAGAATCAGCCCCAGCATTTT.

The rearrangement uses TRBV3-1 (or the pseudogene TRBV3-2) and TRBJ1-1; TRBD1 agrees at 9 bases. This CDR3 contains 15 residues. Trimming removed 3 bases from V and 4 bases from J; junction bases left unmatched: 6. Germline V gene lookup returns CDR1 LGHDT and CDR2 YNNKEL (reference sequence). CDR3 region: CASSHWDRETTEAFF. In DNA, the CDR3 is TGTGCCAGCAGCCACTGGGACAGGGAGACCACTGAAGCTTTCTTT.

The chain carries TRBV19 and TRBJ2-1; 10 nucleotides line up with TRBD2. Germline V gives CDR1 LNHDA, CDR2 SQIVND (reference sequence). The length of the CDR3 is 16 residues. The J segment lost 8 bases and the V segment lost 3 bases, leaving 10 bases of the junction unmatched. The CDR3 protein is CASSMNAGLASDEQFF. The DNA for the CDR3 is TGTGCCAGTAGTATGAACGCGGGACTAGCGAGCGATGAGCAGTTCTTC. The full variable domain, with the rest looked up from reference TRBV19 and TRBJ2-1, is DGGITQSPKYLFRKEGQNVTLSCEQNLNHDAMYWYRQDPGQGLRLIYYSQIVNDFQKGDIAEGYSVSREKKESFPLTVTSAQKNPTAFYLCASSMNAGLASDEQFFGPGTRLTVL.

In this sample, this clone turned up once. This chain connects TRBV4-2 to TRBJ2-7; D is possibly TRBD2 (5 bases). The CDR3 has 15 residues. Germline values: CDR1 LGHNA, CDR2 YNFKEQ. V dropped 0 bases and J dropped 4 bases, with 13 bases sitting between them. The CDR3 loop is CASSQEFERIYEQYF. Here the CDR3 DNA reads TGTGCCAGCAGCCAAGAATTCGAGCGGATTTACGAGCAGTACTTC.

The chain employs TRBV5-5 and TRBJ1-2; tentatively, D is TRBD1 (6 bases). Germline-derived CDR1 and CDR2 are SGHKS and YYEKEE (reference sequence). CDR3 length: 16 amino acids. Trimming removed 0 bases from V and 0 bases from J, with 12 bases in between. The CDR3 DNA reads as TGTGCCAGCAGCTTGGCGTTGAGACAGGCTAACTATGGCTACACCTTC. Protein sequence: CASSLALRQANYGYTF.

V and J are TRBV7-9 and TRBJ2-1; D gene ambiguous. Per germline, CDR1 SEHNR and CDR2 FQNEAQ (reference sequence). This CDR3 has 12 residues. The V end lost 6 bases, the J end lost 8 bases, and 11 bases lay between the germline ends. Written as DNA, the CDR3 is TGTGCCAGCAGGGATAGAGAGGATGAGCAGTTCTTC. Protein sequence: CASRDREDEQFF.

This clone came up once. V and J are TRBV15 and TRBJ2-5; 11 nucleotides match TRBD1. Germline lookup yields CDR1 LNHNV and CDR2 YYDKDF (reference sequence). The CDR3 is 16 amino acids. V shed 2 bases, J shed 4 bases, and the junction held 6 bases outside the gene matches. The CDR3 DNA follows: TGTGCCACCAGCAGACAAGGACAGGGGGCATCAGAGACCCAGTACTTC. It yields the protein CATSRQGQGASETQYF.

Only one count was recorded for this clone. V and J are TRBV6-5 and TRBJ1-1, with a tentative D call TRBD1 (5 bases). V gave up 0 bases and J gave up 6 bases, with 8 bases separating them. In germline, CDR1 is MNHEY, CDR2 SVGAGI. This CDR3 has 13 residues. CDR3 sequence reads: CASSYSAGPEAFF. The CDR3 DNA reads as TGTGCCAGCAGTTACTCTGCAGGGCCTGAAGCTTTCTTT.

V gene TRBV28 combines with J gene TRBJ2-1; 11 bases are shared with TRBD2. Losses at the gene ends were 6 bases for V and 2 bases for J; bases not matched to a gene: 12. The germline V gene encodes CDR1 MDHEN and CDR2 SYDVKM. The CDR3 covers 18 residues. The CDR3 coding sequence is TGTGCCAGCAGCGTAGTGACTAGCGGGGCCCTGACCTACAATGAGCAGTTCTTC. This translates into CASSVVTSGALTYNEQFF.

The chain recombines TRBV4-2 with TRBJ1-4, with TRBD1 identical over 7 bases. The V gene end was trimmed by 2 bases and the J gene end by 0 bases; junction bases not matched to a gene: 9. The CDR3 loop spans 18 amino acids. Germline V gene sequence: CDR1 LGHNA, CDR2 YNFKEQ. The CDR3 DNA reads as TGTGCCAGCAGCCAAACCCACCGGGACAGCGCAACTAATGAAAAACTGTTTTTT. Translation gives CASSQTHRDSATNEKLFF.